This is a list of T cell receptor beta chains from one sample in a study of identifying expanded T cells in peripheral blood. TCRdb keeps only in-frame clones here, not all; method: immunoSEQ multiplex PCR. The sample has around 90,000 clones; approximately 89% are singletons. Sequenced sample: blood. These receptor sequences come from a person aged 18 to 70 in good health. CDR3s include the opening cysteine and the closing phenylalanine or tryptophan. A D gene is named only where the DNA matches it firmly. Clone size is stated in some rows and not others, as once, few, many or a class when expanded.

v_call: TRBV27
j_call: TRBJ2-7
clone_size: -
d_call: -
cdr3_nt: TGTGCCAGCAGTTACGGATTAGGGTCCTACGAGCAGTACTTC
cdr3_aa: CASSYGLGSYEQYF

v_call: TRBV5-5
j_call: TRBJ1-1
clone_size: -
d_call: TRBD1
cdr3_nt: TGTGCCAGCAGCCGCGGGACAGGGGGCAGGGGCACTGAAGCTTTCTTT
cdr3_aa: CASSRGTGGRGTEAFF

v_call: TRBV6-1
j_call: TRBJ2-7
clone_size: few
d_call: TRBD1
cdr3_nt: TGTGCCAGCAGTGAAGCCAGGGGGCAAGGCGAGCAGTACTTC
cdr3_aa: CASSEARGQGEQYF

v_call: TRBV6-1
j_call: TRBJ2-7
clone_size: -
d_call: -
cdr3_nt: TGTGCCAGCAGTTTTTCCCACGAGCAGTACTTC
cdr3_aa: CASSFSHEQYF

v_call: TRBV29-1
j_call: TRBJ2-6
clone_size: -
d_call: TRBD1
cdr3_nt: TGCAGCGTTGAGGAGACTGCTGGGACAGGGGAAGCTGGGGCCAACGTCCTGACTTTC
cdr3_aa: CSVEETAGTGEAGANVLTF

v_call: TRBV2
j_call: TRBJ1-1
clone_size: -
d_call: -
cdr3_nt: TGTGCCAGCAGTGGGGATTTCGATCCGGGACATCCCATGAACACTGAAGCTTTCTTT
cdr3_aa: CASSGDFDPGHPMNTEAFF

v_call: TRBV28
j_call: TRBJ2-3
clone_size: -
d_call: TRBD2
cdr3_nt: TGTGCCAGCAGTCTTCCGGGACTAGCGCGCACAGATACGCAGTATTTT
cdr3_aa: CASSLPGLARTDTQYF

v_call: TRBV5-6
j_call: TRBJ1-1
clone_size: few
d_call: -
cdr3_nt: TGTGCCAGCAGCTTGGGTGCCCCCGGGGGTGAAGCTTTCTTT
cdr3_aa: CASSLGAPGGEAFF

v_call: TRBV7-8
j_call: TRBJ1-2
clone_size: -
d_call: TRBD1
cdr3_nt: TGTGCCAGCAGCCGACAGGGGGCGGAAGGCTACACCTTC
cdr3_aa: CASSRQGAEGYTF

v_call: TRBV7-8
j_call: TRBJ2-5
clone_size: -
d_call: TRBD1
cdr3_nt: TGTGCCAGCAGCCCATGGGACAGTTACCAAGAGACCCAGTACTTC
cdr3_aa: CASSPWDSYQETQYF

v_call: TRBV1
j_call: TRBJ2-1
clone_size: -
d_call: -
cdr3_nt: TGCACCAGCAGCCAAGATCCAGCCGGGACTAGCGGGAAGCGCGACAATGAGCAGTTCTTC
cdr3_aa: CTSSQDPAGTSGKRDNEQFF

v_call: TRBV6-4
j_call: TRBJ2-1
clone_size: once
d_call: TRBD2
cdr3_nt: TGTGCCAGCAGTCCGACTAGCGAGAGGGGCGATGAGCAGTTCTTC
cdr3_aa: CASSPTSERGDEQFF

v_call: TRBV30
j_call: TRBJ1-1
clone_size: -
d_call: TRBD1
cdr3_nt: TGTGCCGGAACTACAGGGGAAGGTTCTGAAGCTTTCTTT
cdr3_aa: CAGTTGEGSEAFF

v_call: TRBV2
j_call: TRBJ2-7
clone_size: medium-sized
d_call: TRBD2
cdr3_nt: TGTGCCAGCAGTCCTAGCGGCTACGAGCAGTACTTC
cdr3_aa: CASSPSGYEQYF

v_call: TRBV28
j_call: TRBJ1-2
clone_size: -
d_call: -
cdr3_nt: TGTGCCAGCAGTGAAGCCGGGACGCCTCCTAACTATGGCTACACCTTC
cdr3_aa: CASSEAGTPPNYGYTF

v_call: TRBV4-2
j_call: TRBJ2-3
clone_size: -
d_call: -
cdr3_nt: TGTGCCAGCAGCCAAGCTGCGGGTTACGACGCAGATACGCAGTATTTT
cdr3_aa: CASSQAAGYDADTQYF

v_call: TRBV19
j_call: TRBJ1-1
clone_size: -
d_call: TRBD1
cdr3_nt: TGTGCCAGTAGATACAAGGACAGGGTGAACACTGAAGCTTTCTTT
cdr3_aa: CASRYKDRVNTEAFF

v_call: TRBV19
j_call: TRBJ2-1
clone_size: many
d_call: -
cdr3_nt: TGTGCCAGTAGTGGGGGACGGAAAATGGATGAGCAGTTCTTC
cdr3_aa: CASSGGRKMDEQFF

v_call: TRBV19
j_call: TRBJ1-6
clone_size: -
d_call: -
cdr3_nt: TGTGCCAGTAGTAGGGAGGGGGATTTACCCCTCCACTTT
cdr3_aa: CASSREGDLPLHF

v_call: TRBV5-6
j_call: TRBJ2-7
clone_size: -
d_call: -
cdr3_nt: TGTGCCAGCAGCTTTCCGTCGAGGGGTTACGAGCAGTACTTC
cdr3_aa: CASSFPSRGYEQYF

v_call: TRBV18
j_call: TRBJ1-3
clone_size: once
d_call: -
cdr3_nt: TGTGCCAGCTTACCCCCGGACATTGGAAACACCATATATTTT
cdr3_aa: CASLPPDIGNTIYF

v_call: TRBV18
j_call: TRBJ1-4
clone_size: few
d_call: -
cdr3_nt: TGTGCCAGCAGAAGCGAGAGTAATGAAAAACTGTTTTTT
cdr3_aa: CASRSESNEKLFF

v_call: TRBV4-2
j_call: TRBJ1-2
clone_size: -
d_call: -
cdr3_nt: TGTGCCAGCACTATTCAGAGCCCCTCTAACTATGGCTACACCTTC
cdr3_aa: CASTIQSPSNYGYTF

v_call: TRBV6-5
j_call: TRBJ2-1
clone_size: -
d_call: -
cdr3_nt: TGTGCCAGCAGTTACGTGGGGGAGCAGTTCTTC
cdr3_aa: CASSYVGEQFF

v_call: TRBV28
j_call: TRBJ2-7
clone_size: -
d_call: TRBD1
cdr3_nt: TGTGCCAGCAGTTTACCTGGACAGGTCTACGAGCAGTACTTC
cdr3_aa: CASSLPGQVYEQYF

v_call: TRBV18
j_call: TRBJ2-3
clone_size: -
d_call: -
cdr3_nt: TGTGCCAGCTCACCGACAGTCCTTAGCACAGATACGCAGTATTTT
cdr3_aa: CASSPTVLSTDTQYF

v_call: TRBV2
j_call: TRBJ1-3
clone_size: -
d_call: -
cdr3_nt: TGTGCCAGCGGACGATCGGGGGGGACTGGAAACACCATATATTTT
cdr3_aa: CASGRSGGTGNTIYF

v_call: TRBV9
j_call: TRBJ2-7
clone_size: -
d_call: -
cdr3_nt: TGTGCCAGCAGCGTAGGGGCAAACCCCTACGAGCAGTACTTC
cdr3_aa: CASSVGANPYEQYF

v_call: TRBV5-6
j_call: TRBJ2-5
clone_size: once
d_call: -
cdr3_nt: TGTGCCAGCAGCTTGGGACATAGGGGAGAGACCCAGTACTTC
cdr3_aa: CASSLGHRGETQYF

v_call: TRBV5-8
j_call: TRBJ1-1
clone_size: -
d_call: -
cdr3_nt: TGTGCCAGCAGTCCGCCCCGGACAAGTACTGAAGCTTTCTTT
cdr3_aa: CASSPPRTSTEAFF

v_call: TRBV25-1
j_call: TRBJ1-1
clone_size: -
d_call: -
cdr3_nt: TGTGCCAGCAGTGAATCGAGCCAGGGCTATCGGAACACTGAAGCTTTCTTT
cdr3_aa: CASSESSQGYRNTEAFF

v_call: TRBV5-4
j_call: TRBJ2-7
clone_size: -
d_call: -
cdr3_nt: TGTGCCAGCAGCAACCCTGGAGGCTCCTACGAGCAGTACTTC
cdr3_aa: CASSNPGGSYEQYF

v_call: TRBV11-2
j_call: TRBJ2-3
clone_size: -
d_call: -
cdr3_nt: TGTGCCAGCAGTGGCCTCACAGATACGCAGTATTTT
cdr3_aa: CASSGLTDTQYF

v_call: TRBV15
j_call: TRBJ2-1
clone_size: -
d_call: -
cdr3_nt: TGTGCCACCAGCAGAGAGGGCGCCGGAAGGAAGAATGAGCAGTTCTTC
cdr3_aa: CATSREGAGRKNEQFF

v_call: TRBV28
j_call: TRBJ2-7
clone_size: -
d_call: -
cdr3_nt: TGTGCCAGCAGGTTTCAGGGGAGCTCCTACGAGCAGTACTTC
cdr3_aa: CASRFQGSSYEQYF

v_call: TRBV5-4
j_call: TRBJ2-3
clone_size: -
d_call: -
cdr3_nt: TGTGCCAGCAGCCCCCCCGAGGGCACAGATACGCAGTATTTT
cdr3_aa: CASSPPEGTDTQYF

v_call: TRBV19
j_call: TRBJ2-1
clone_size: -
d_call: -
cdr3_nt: TGTGCCAGTAGTATCCTAGCCAACTACAATGAGCAGTTCTTC
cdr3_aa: CASSILANYNEQFF

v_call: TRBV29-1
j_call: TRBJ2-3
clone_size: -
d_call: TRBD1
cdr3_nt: TGCAGCGTAGTCCGAAATACCGGGACAGGGGGCGGCACAGATACGCAGTATTTT
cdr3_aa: CSVVRNTGTGGGTDTQYF

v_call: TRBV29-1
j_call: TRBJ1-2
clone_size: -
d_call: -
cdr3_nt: TGCACCTCCCGACCCGGGGCCTCTAACTATGGCTACACCTTC
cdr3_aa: CTSRPGASNYGYTF

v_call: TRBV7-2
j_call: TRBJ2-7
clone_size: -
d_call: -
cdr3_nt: TGTGCCAGCAGCTTATTTTCCCCTTCAAGGTGGGGATACGAGCAGTACTTC
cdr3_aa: CASSLFSPSRWGYEQYF

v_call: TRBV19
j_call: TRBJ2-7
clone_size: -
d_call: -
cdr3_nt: TGTGCCAGTAGTATAGAAGGACAGTACTTC
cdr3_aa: CASSIEGQYF

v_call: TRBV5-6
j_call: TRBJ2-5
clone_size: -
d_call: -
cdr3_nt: TGTGCCAGCAGCTACCAAGAGACCCAGTACTTC
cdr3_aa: CASSYQETQYF

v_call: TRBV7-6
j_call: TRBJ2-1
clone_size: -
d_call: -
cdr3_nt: TGTGCCAGCAGCTACGCCAGGGCCTCCTACAATGAGCAGTTCTTC
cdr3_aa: CASSYARASYNEQFF

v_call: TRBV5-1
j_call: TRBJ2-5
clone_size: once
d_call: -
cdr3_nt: TGCGCCAGCAGCTCACAACCTCAAGGGGGGGAAGAGACCCAGTACTTC
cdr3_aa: CASSSQPQGGEETQYF

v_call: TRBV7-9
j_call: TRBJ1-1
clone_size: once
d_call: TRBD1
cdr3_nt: TGTGCCAGCAGCTTAGCCGACAGGGCGACTGAAGCTTTCTTT
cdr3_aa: CASSLADRATEAFF

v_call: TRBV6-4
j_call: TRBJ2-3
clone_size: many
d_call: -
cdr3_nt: TGTGCCAGCAGTGACTCTAACACAGATACGCAGTATTTT
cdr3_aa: CASSDSNTDTQYF

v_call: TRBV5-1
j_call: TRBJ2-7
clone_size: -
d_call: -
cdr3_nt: TGCGCCAGCAGCTTCAGAGAAACCTACGAGCAGTACTTC
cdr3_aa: CASSFRETYEQYF

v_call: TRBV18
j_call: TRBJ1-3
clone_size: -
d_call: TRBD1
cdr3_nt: TGTGCCAGCTCACCAGGACAGGGAGGAAACACCATATATTTT
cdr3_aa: CASSPGQGGNTIYF

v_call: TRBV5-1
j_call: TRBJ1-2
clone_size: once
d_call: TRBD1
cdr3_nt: TGCGCCAGCAGCTTGGGGGACAGGGATGGCTATGGCTACACCTTC
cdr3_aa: CASSLGDRDGYGYTF

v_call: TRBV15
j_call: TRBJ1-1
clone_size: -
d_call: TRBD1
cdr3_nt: TGTGCCACCAGCTCGAACAGGGGGCAGAATGAAGCTTTCTTT
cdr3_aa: CATSSNRGQNEAFF

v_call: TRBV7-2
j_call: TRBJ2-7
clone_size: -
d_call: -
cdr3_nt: TGTGCCAGCAGCTCAGGGGTTTACGAGCAGTACTTC
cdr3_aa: CASSSGVYEQYF

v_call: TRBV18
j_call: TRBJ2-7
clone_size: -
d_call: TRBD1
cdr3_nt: TGTGCCAGCTCACGGGGACAGGTGGGGGACGAGCAGTACTTC
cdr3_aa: CASSRGQVGDEQYF

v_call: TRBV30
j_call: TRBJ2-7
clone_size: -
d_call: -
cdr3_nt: TGTGCCTGGAGTGTTCAGGGACACCAGGGGCAGTACTTC
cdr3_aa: CAWSVQGHQGQYF

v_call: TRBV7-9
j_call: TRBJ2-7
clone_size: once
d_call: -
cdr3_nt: TGTGCCAGCAGCTCCCTTGGAGGCGGAAGTGGGAACGAGCAGTACTTC
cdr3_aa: CASSSLGGGSGNEQYF